This T cell receptor (beta chain) was recorded in a study of CXCR3-negative and CXCR3-positive naive CD8 T cells. Looking at the study overall: Per-library TRB read counts averaged about 1.5 +/- 0.3 million, adding up to approximately 130 million in total.

A word on this clonotype: What it recognizes is unknown.

Study conclusions and caveats: TRB CDR3s of CXCR3-positive naive cells were more hydrophobic than those of CXCR3-negative naive cells. With respect to TRBV-TRBJ usage, naive CXCR3-negative and CXCR3-positive cells were similar; memory differed.

UMI labels and 5' RACE were used to prepare the TRB cDNA libraries. With the 5' RACE reads reprocessed, TCRdb shows one record per CDR3 protein and no DNA. The sample includes roughly 110,000 distinct CDR3 sequences. The CDR3 consists of 13 residues. Germline CDR1 is SGDLS and CDR2 is YYNGEE. Sequencing was done on a sample of naive CXCR3+ CD8+ T cells from blood. Subset reported: CD45RO-CCR7+CD27+CD95- naive CD8+ T cells expressing CXCR3 (TNR3+). This sequence originates from a human donor in good health. Some clones in this sample may be carry-over from other donors' samples. This rearrangement joins TRBV9 to TRBJ2-3; TCRdb calls TRBD1, which cannot be checked without DNA. CDR3 in amino acids: CASSVGGADTQYF.